This TCR beta chain derives from a study of metastatic and nonmetastatic thyroid tumors. With MiXCR, TCRdb reprocessed the PCR reads. The sample yields roughly 30,000 clones, 30% seen once. Patients had received no treatment of any kind before thyroid surgery. Germline V gene data show CDR1 as SGHVS and CDR2 as FNYEAQ. V shed 6 bases, J shed 5 bases, and the junction held 17 bases outside the gene matches. The CDR3 runs 17 residues. The V call is TRBV7-6, the J call TRBJ2-3; 7 bases are shared with TRBD2. This clonotype was sampled from a female donor with papillary thyroid cancer or a benign thyroid nodule (not recorded which). Some clones in this sample may be carry-over from other donors' samples. The sample was blood. The CDR3 reads CASSFDRSGTNGDTQYF. CDR3 nucleotides: TGTGCCAGCAGTTTTGACCGCTCAGGGACTAACGGAGATACGCAGTATTTT. Together with reference TRBV7-6 and TRBJ2-3, the CDR3 gives the full variable domain: GAGVSQSPRYKVTKRGQDVALRCDPISGHVSLYWYRQALGQGPEFLTYFNYEAQQDKSGLPNDRFSAERPEGSISTLTIQRTEQRDSAMYRCASSFDRSGTNGDTQYFGPGTRLTVL.